The 27 T cell receptor beta chains presented below share a single source sample, sequenced in a study of post-analysis software for immune sequencing data. Findings and caveats of the study: There were five or six TRBV segments more frequent in patients than controls, and TRBV5-6, TRBV5-1 and TRBV20-1 were among them.

Unique molecular identifiers were carried by the TCR beta cDNA libraries. TCRdb re-called the PCR reads with MiXCR, one entry per CDR3 protein. The table shows about 430,000 distinct CDR3 sequences, with roughly 40% occurring only once. These receptors are not linked to any known antigen. The sample comprised blood. The receptors were gathered from a girl aged 2-10 years with multiple sclerosis.

A few counts support this clonotype. The chain recombines TRBV5-1 with TRBJ2-3; no definite D call. CDR3 length equals 13 residues. Trimming cost V 3 bases and J 4 bases, with 9 bases left between them. In germline, CDR1 is SGHRS, CDR2 YFSETQ. The CDR3 coding sequence is TGCGCCAGCAGCTCTGCCGAGCCAGATACGCAGTATTTT. It translates to CASSSAEPDTQYF. Filled out from reference TRBV5-1 and TRBJ2-3, the complete variable domain reads KAGVTQTPRYLIKTRGQQVTLSCSPISGHRSVSWYQQTPGQGLQFLFEYFSETQRNKGNFPGRFSGRQFSNSRSEMNVSTLELGDSALYLCASSSAEPDTQYFGPGTRLTVL.

This clonotype has just a few counts. This chain links TRBV10-3 with TRBJ1-1; TRBD1 matches at 10 bases. Germline trimming cut 9 bases from V and 1 base from J; bases unmatched to any gene: 5. Germline CDR1 reads ENHRY; CDR2 reads SYGVKD. The CDR3 is 14 amino acids. The CDR3 bases are TGTGCCATGGGGACAGGGGTGGCGAACACTGAAGCTTTCTTT. It encodes CAMGTGVANTEAFF.

The CDR3: CSASLSVTDTQYF. The CDR3 DNA reads as TGCAGTGCTAGTCTGTCAGTCACAGATACGCAGTATTTT. The gene calls are TRBV20-1 and TRBJ2-3, with D hard to call. This CDR3 is 13 amino acids long. V was trimmed by 3 bases and J by 2 bases, leaving 9 bases between them. Germline CDR1 is DFQATT and CDR2 is SNEGSKA (reference sequence).

This clonotype was detected a few times. The CDR3: CASSLVGYSTDTQYF. The DNA for the CDR3 is TGCGCCAGCAGCTTGGTGGGTTATAGCACAGATACGCAGTATTTT. This chain links TRBV5-1 with TRBJ2-3; D call uncertain. Looked up from germline, CDR1 is SGHRS and CDR2 is YFSETQ. CDR3 size: 15 residues. The V end lost 0 bases, the J end lost 0 bases, and 8 bases lay between the germline ends. Combining the CDR3 with reference TRBV5-1 and TRBJ2-3 gives the whole variable domain KAGVTQTPRYLIKTRGQQVTLSCSPISGHRSVSWYQQTPGQGLQFLFEYFSETQRNKGNFPGRFSGRQFSNSRSEMNVSTLELGDSALYLCASSLVGYSTDTQYFGPGTRLTVL.

This chain links TRBV5-1 with TRBJ1-2; D is undetermined. The CDR3 sequence is 14 residues long. V lost 5 bases and J 0 bases, leaving 11 bases between the germline ends. Germline CDR1 reads SGHRS; CDR2 reads YFSETQ. The CDR3 spells CASSEGGSNYGYTF. The CDR3 nucleotides are TGCGCCAGCAGTGAGGGAGGGTCTAACTATGGCTACACCTTC.

This clonotype was seen a few times. The rearrangement links TRBV11-2 to TRBJ2-5; 9 positions agree with TRBD2. The DNA end favors TRBJ2-7, so the J call may be wrong. Germline values: CDR1 SGHAT, CDR2 FQNNGV. This CDR3 comprises 16 residues. CDR3 amino acids: CASSINTAGGDSEQYF. Here the CDR3 DNA reads TGTGCCAGCAGTATAAATACTGCGGGAGGGGATAGCGAGCAGTACTTC.

The chain joins TRBV7-2 to TRBJ2-1; maybe TRBD1 (5 bases). The CDR3 is 16 amino acids. CDR1 is SGHTA, CDR2 FQGNSA, per germline. The V gene lost 0 bases and the J gene lost 4 bases, with 13 bases spanning the gap. CDR3 amino acids: CASSLAADTSYNEQFF. CDR3 nucleotides: TGTGCCAGCAGCTTAGCGGCGGACACAAGTTACAATGAGCAGTTCTTC.

This clonotype turned up a few times. The rearrangement joins TRBV20-1 to TRBJ1-4, with D uncertain. V was pared by 5 bases and J by 5 bases, with 21 bases between. The CDR3 length is 16 residues. Germline assignment: CDR1 DFQATT and CDR2 SNEGSKA (reference sequence). CDR3 sequence (DNA): TGCAGTGCTCTTTCGGGCCTCGGCGTCGGCAATGAAAAACTGTTTTTT. As protein: CSALSGLGVGNEKLFF.

The V gene is TRBV18, the J gene TRBJ1-5; 11 nucleotides line up with TRBD1. There are 17 residues in the CDR3. Unmatched junction bases numbered 7, after V lost 5 bases and J lost 1 base. From germline, CDR1 is KGHSH and CDR2 LQKENI. CDR3: CASSRTGGFESNQPQHF. The CDR3 DNA sequence: TGTGCCAGCTCAAGGACAGGGGGCTTCGAAAGCAATCAGCCCCAGCATTTT.

The chain carries TRBV9 and TRBJ2-3, with D perhaps matching TRBD1 (5 bases). The CDR3 is 14 residues long. V was cut by 0 bases and J by 4 bases, with 9 bases left in between. Germline assignment: CDR1 SGDLS and CDR2 YYNGEE. CDR3 in amino acids: CASSVDGAPDTQYF. CDR3 bases: TGTGCCAGCAGCGTAGATGGGGCTCCAGATACGCAGTATTTT.

V usage is TRBV9 and J usage is TRBJ2-7, with D perhaps assigned TRBD1 or TRBD2 (6 bases each). The CDR3 sequence is 14 residues long. CDR1 and CDR2 (germline): SGDLS, YYNGEE. The ends were cut back, 2 bases at V and 2 bases at J, with 11 bases in the middle. For the CDR3, the DNA is TGTGCCAGCAGCGTTACGGGGGCGCCCTACGAGCAGTACTTC. It codes for CASSVTGAPYEQYF.

This chain connects TRBV20-1 to TRBJ2-7; D remains ambiguous. V shed 3 bases and J shed 6 bases, with 9 bases lying between them. Germline values: CDR1 DFQATT, CDR2 SNEGSKA (reference sequence). The length of the CDR3 is 11 residues. CDR3 protein: CSASSVREQYF. For the CDR3, the DNA is TGCAGTGCTAGTTCTGTCCGCGAGCAGTACTTC.

The chain uses TRBV5-1 and TRBJ2-3; D gene uncertain. Trimming removed 1 base at V and 2 bases at J, with 17 bases between. This CDR3 region has 17 residues. Germline-derived CDR1 and CDR2 are SGHRS and YFSETQ. The CDR3 DNA follows: TGCGCCAGCAGCTTGATCCAGGCCGCCCCACTCACAGATACGCAGTATTTT. Translation: CASSLIQAAPLTDTQYF.

A few counts support this clonotype. The chain links TRBV5-1 to TRBJ1-6; maybe TRBD1 (5 bases). V shed 2 bases and J shed 5 bases, with 14 bases lying between them. This CDR3 is 16 amino acids long. Per the germline V gene, CDR1 is SGHRS and CDR2 is YFSETQ. The CDR3 nucleotides read TGCGCCAGCAGCTTTGCGGCGACAGCGGATAATTCACCCCTCCACTTT. It yields the protein CASSFAATADNSPLHF.

The chain joins TRBV29-1 to TRBJ2-5; possible D gene TRBD2, 6 bases. The CDR3 extends over 12 amino acids. CDR1 and CDR2 (germline): SQVTM, ANQGSEA. Trimming took 5 bases from V and 11 from J, leaving 18 bases between them. CDR3 loop: CSVRGGPGEQYF. CDR3 bases: TGCAGCGTTCGGGGAGGCCCTGGGGAGCAGTACTTC.

In its sample, this clonotype was seen a few times. The CDR3 DNA is TGCGCCAGCGGACCCTTGGCCAGTCGAGAGACCCAGTACTTC. Its translation is CASGPLASRETQYF. This chain joins TRBV5-1 and TRBJ2-5; no clear D. The V gene's germline CDR1 is SGHRS and CDR2 YFSETQ. The ends were cut back, 7 bases at V and 4 bases at J, with 17 bases in the middle. This CDR3 has 14 amino acids. The full variable domain, in which reference TRBV5-1 and TRBJ2-5 provide the parts outside the CDR3, is KAGVTQTPRYLIKTRGQQVTLSCSPISGHRSVSWYQQTPGQGLQFLFEYFSETQRNKGNFPGRFSGRQFSNSRSEMNVSTLELGDSALYLCASGPLASRETQYFGPGTRLLVL.

The J gene is TRBJ2-3, the V gene TRBV7-3; TRBD2 is a possible D gene (6 bases). The CDR3 contains 15 residues. Germline CDR1 reads SGHTA; CDR2 reads FQGTGA. The ends were cut back, 4 bases at V and 0 bases at J, with 11 bases in the middle. In nucleotides, the CDR3 is TGTGCCAGCAGCTCCGGCGGGACTAGCACAGATACGCAGTATTTT. It is translated as CASSSGGTSTDTQYF.

This clonotype has a handful of counts. The V call is TRBV20-1, the J call TRBJ2-5; TRBD1 is a possible D gene (5 bases). The CDR3 covers 13 residues. The germline CDR1 and CDR2 sequences are DFQATT and SNEGSKA (reference sequence). The CDR3 here is CSLTTALQETQYF. Here the CDR3 DNA reads TGCAGCCTCACGACAGCTCTCCAAGAGACCCAGTACTTC.

V usage is TRBV5-1 and J usage is TRBJ2-7, with 10 nucleotides matching TRBD2. Looked up from germline, CDR1 is SGHRS and CDR2 is YFSETQ. V was clipped by 0 bases and J by 5 bases; unmatched bases: 5. This CDR3 comprises 15 residues. CDR3 nucleotides: TGCGCCAGCAGCTTGGCACTAGCGGGAAGGGACGAGCAGTACTTC. This sequence encodes CASSLALAGRDEQYF.

Many counts were recorded for this clonotype. V usage is TRBV7-2 and J usage is TRBJ2-7; D possibly corresponds to TRBD1 (6 bases). Trimming cost V 4 bases and J 5 bases, with 12 bases left between them. The CDR3 has 13 residues. Germline CDR1 and CDR2: SGHTA and FQGNSA. CDR3 sequence (DNA): TGTGCCAGCAGCTCATACCAGGGGAACGAGCAGTACTTC. This codes for CASSSYQGNEQYF.

Relative to its sample, this clonotype is medium-sized. The chain is built from TRBV11-2 and TRBJ2-1; D is undetermined. The V end was cut by 5 bases, the J end by 6 bases, with 17 bases between. Germline V gene lookup returns CDR1 SGHAT and CDR2 FQNNGV. The CDR3 extends over 15 amino acids. The CDR3 nucleotides are TGTGCCAGCAGCCCTCAGGACGGATTTTTCAATGAGCAGTTCTTC. Its protein product is CASSPQDGFFNEQFF.

This chain uses TRBV7-9 with TRBJ2-1; a weak D match, TRBD2 (6 bases). From germline, CDR1 is SEHNR and CDR2 FQNEAQ (reference sequence). The CDR3 is 17 amino acids. The V gene lost 0 bases and the J gene lost 8 bases, with 20 bases spanning the gap. CDR3 sequence reads: CASSLAEGDPGGDEQFF. The CDR3 nucleotides read TGTGCCAGCAGCTTAGCGGAGGGAGATCCAGGAGGCGATGAGCAGTTCTTC.

The chain employs TRBV13 and TRBJ2-7, with TRBD1 matching over 7 bases. There are 14 residues in the CDR3. Germline V lookup: CDR1 PRHDT, CDR2 FYEKMQ (reference sequence). The J segment lost 2 bases and the V segment lost 6 bases, leaving 7 bases of the junction unmatched. The CDR3 sequence is CASSSIGQAYEQYF. As DNA, the CDR3 is TGTGCCAGCAGTTCAATAGGACAGGCCTACGAGCAGTACTTC.

The V and J genes are TRBV29-1 and TRBJ2-3; D is unresolved. The V end lost 4 bases, the J end lost 4 bases, and 15 bases lay between the germline ends. The CDR3 extends over 14 amino acids. Per germline, CDR1 SQVTM and CDR2 ANQGSEA. Here the CDR3 reads CSVGYRGVADTQYF. The CDR3 bases are TGCAGCGTTGGGTACCGAGGTGTCGCAGATACGCAGTATTTT.

The CDR3 region has the DNA TGTGCCAGCAGCTGCCGGGACAGGGAGTCCCCTACAGATACGCAGTATTTT. This encodes CASSCRDRESPTDTQYF. The V call is TRBV2, the J call TRBJ2-3; 9 bases agree with TRBD1. V lost 6 bases and J lost 3; bases outside the gene matches: 13. CDR3 length: 17 residues. CDR1 is SNHLY, CDR2 FYNNEI, per germline.

This rearrangement joins TRBV15 to TRBJ2-1; 10 bases match TRBD2. V shed 1 base, J shed 9 bases, and the junction held 9 bases outside the gene matches. Germline V lookup: CDR1 LNHNV, CDR2 YYDKDF (reference sequence). The CDR3 has 16 amino acids. The CDR3 loop is CATSRGTSGGASEQFF. In DNA, the CDR3 is TGTGCCACCAGCAGAGGGACTAGCGGCGGGGCTAGTGAGCAGTTCTTC.

V gene TRBV10-3 combines with J gene TRBJ2-2, with D perhaps TRBD2 (6 bases). CDR3 size: 14 residues. Germline values: CDR1 ENHRY, CDR2 SYGVKD. V was cut by 10 bases and J by 5 bases, with 17 bases left in between. CDR3 DNA: TGTGCCACCGAATCCTTACTAGCTACCGGGGAGCTGTTTTTT. Its translation is CATESLLATGELFF.